These T cell receptor beta chains were read from a single sample in a study of cytomegalovirus exposure and HLA in healthy donors. TCRdb's copy holds only in-frame clones and misses some; the assay was immunoSEQ multiplex PCR. This repertoire shows about 250,000 clones, about 88% found once; its top ten account for more than 10%. Sequenced sample: PBMCs. The receptor source for this set is a man aged 18 to 30 in good health and CMV-seropositive. The CDR3 runs from the conserved cysteine through the conserved F or W. The D gene is left open where the match is weak. Clone size appears in some rows only: once, few, many, or a class for an expanded clone.

TRBV7-2,TRBJ2-1,NA,once,CASSLGIADEQFF,TGTGCCAGCAGCTTAGGTATAGCGGATGAGCAGTTCTTC
TRBV18,TRBJ2-1,TRBD2,NA,CASSPYVASGRTYNEQFF,TGTGCCAGCTCACCATATGTCGCTAGCGGGAGAACCTACAATGAGCAGTTCTTC
TRBV6-1,TRBJ1-2,NA,NA,CATQRDGPNYGYTF,TGTGCCACGCAGAGGGACGGCCCTAACTATGGCTACACCTTC
TRBV21-1,TRBJ2-7,NA,NA,CASRQGADEQYF,TGTGCCAGCAGACAGGGGGCAGACGAGCAGTACTTC
TRBV11-2,TRBJ1-2,NA,NA,CASSSNRYRNYGYTF,TGTGCCAGCAGCTCAAACCGTTATCGAAACTATGGCTACACCTTC
TRBV11-3,TRBJ2-2,NA,NA,CASSPGAGRWTGELFF,TGTGCCAGCAGCCCAGGCGCCGGGAGATGGACCGGGGAGCTGTTTTTT
TRBV27,TRBJ1-2,NA,NA,CASSLGLGRPGDYGYTF,TGTGCCAGCAGCCTAGGCCTCGGCAGGCCCGGGGACTATGGCTACACCTTC
TRBV7-9,TRBJ2-7,NA,NA,CASTNPKMDPSYEQYF,TGTGCCAGCACCAACCCGAAGATGGACCCCTCCTACGAGCAGTACTTC
TRBV30,TRBJ2-2,NA,NA,CAWSATLGLVLGAGELFF,TGTGCCTGGAGTGCTACGCTGGGGCTAGTCCTGGGCGCCGGGGAGCTGTTTTTT
TRBV29-1,TRBJ1-1,NA,NA,CSVDETSGTEAFF,TGCAGCGTTGACGAGACGTCTGGCACTGAAGCTTTCTTT
TRBV28,TRBJ1-4,NA,NA,CASRSVEKLFF,TGTGCCAGCAGAAGCGTTGAAAAACTGTTTTTT
TRBV14,TRBJ2-7,NA,NA,CASSQDVAYEQYF,TGTGCCAGCAGCCAAGATGTGGCCTACGAGCAGTACTTC
TRBV2,TRBJ2-2,TRBD1,NA,CASRTWGDRAGTGELFF,TGTGCCAGCAGGACCTGGGGGGACAGGGCCGGCACCGGGGAGCTGTTTTTT
TRBV27,TRBJ2-7,TRBD1,once,CASSWGQGAIYEQYF,TGTGCCAGCAGTTGGGGACAGGGGGCTATTTACGAGCAGTACTTC
TRBV27,TRBJ2-3,NA,NA,CASSLLPTQDTDTQYF,TGTGCCAGCAGTTTATTACCAACCCAAGACACAGATACGCAGTATTTT
TRBV18,TRBJ1-2,NA,NA,CASSPSRDRDYGYTF,TGTGCCAGCTCACCATCCCGGGACCGAGATTATGGCTACACCTTC
TRBV6-5,TRBJ2-1,TRBD2,NA,CASSYWGGRGDEQFF,TGTGCCAGCAGTTACTGGGGCGGGAGGGGCGATGAGCAGTTCTTC
TRBV28,TRBJ2-7,TRBD2,NA,CATANSGRANEQYF,TGTGCCACGGCCAATAGCGGGAGGGCCAACGAGCAGTACTTC
TRBV10-2,TRBJ2-7,NA,NA,CASSHGSGEQYF,TGCGCCAGCAGTCACGGATCGGGGGAGCAGTACTTC
TRBV7-2,TRBJ1-5,NA,NA,CASTRANQPQHF,TGTGCCAGCACCAGGGCCAATCAGCCCCAGCATTTT
TRBV5-4,TRBJ2-7,NA,NA,CASSLGGGDSYEQYF,TGTGCCAGCAGCTTGGGTGGCGGGGACTCCTACGAGCAGTACTTC
TRBV30,TRBJ2-7,NA,NA,CAWSVQEREQYF,TGTGCCTGGAGTGTACAGGAACGCGAGCAGTACTTC
TRBV25-1,TRBJ1-1,TRBD1,NA,CASSDQGANTEAFF,TGTGCCAGCAGTGACCAGGGGGCGAACACTGAAGCTTTCTTT
TRBV29-1,TRBJ2-1,NA,NA,CSVEGLTYNEQFF,TGCAGCGTTGAGGGCTTGACCTACAATGAGCAGTTCTTC
TRBV30,TRBJ1-3,NA,NA,CAWSIQDTIYF,TGTGCCTGGAGTATACAGGACACCATATATTTT
TRBV13,TRBJ1-2,NA,NA,CASTQARNYGYTF,TGTGCCAGCACCCAAGCCAGAAACTATGGCTACACCTTC
TRBV19,TRBJ1-5,NA,NA,CASSIGGVGQPQHF,TGTGCCAGTAGTATAGGAGGGGTAGGTCAGCCCCAGCATTTT
TRBV7-2,TRBJ2-7,TRBD1,NA,CASSLNRWQGAIEQYF,TGTGCCAGCAGCTTAAACCGGTGGCAGGGGGCGATCGAGCAGTACTTC
TRBV20-1,TRBJ1-1,NA,NA,CSARPNTEAFF,TGCAGTGCTAGACCGAACACTGAAGCTTTCTTT
TRBV10-3,TRBJ1-5,NA,NA,CAITIFGNQPQHF,TGTGCCATCACTATTTTTGGCAATCAGCCCCAGCATTTT
TRBV27,TRBJ2-1,NA,NA,CASSLFSYNEQFF,TGTGCCAGCAGTTTATTCAGCTACAATGAGCAGTTCTTC
TRBV7-2,TRBJ1-5,TRBD1,once,CASSWDRGFNQPQHF,TGTGCCAGCAGCTGGGACAGGGGTTTCAATCAGCCCCAGCATTTT
TRBV27,TRBJ1-2,NA,NA,CASSPPDRANYGYTF,TGTGCCAGCAGTCCCCCAGACAGAGCTAACTATGGCTACACCTTC
TRBV30,TRBJ2-7,NA,NA,CAWNLPGPVYEQYF,TGTGCCTGGAACTTGCCGGGACCCGTCTACGAGCAGTACTTC
TRBV4-2,TRBJ2-1,NA,few,CASSQEGEGSEQFF,TGTGCCAGCAGCCAAGAAGGAGAGGGCTCTGAGCAGTTCTTC
TRBV2,TRBJ2-2,NA,NA,CAMQNTGELFF,TGTGCCATGCAAAACACCGGGGAGCTGTTTTTT
TRBV5-4,TRBJ2-1,TRBD2,once,CASSLALAGGPGYNEQFF,TGTGCCAGCAGCTTGGCACTAGCGGGAGGCCCAGGATACAATGAGCAGTTCTTC
TRBV5-5,TRBJ2-1,TRBD2,NA,CASSSLAGGYNEQFF,TGTGCCAGCAGTTCACTAGCGGGAGGTTACAATGAGCAGTTCTTC
TRBV19,TRBJ2-7,NA,few,CASSIGQRYEQYF,TGTGCCAGTAGTATCGGTCAGCGGTACGAGCAGTACTTC
TRBV2,TRBJ2-5,TRBD2,NA,CASSELTSGSGETQYF,TGTGCCAGCAGTGAATTGACTAGCGGGAGCGGTGAGACCCAGTACTTC
TRBV29-1,TRBJ2-7,TRBD1,NA,CSVVSGGLGYEQYF,TGCAGCGTTGTTTCAGGGGGCCTAGGCTACGAGCAGTACTTC
TRBV19,TRBJ1-4,NA,NA,CASSMRQATNEKLFF,TGTGCCAGTAGTATGAGACAAGCAACTAATGAAAAACTGTTTTTT
TRBV29-1,TRBJ1-1,TRBD1,NA,CSVSRTGGDEGTEAFF,TGCAGCGTAAGTAGGACAGGGGGCGACGAGGGGACTGAAGCTTTCTTT
TRBV7-8,TRBJ2-5,NA,NA,CASSLVASVETQYF,TGTGCCAGCAGCTTAGTAGCTAGCGTAGAGACCCAGTACTTC
TRBV18,TRBJ1-2,NA,NA,CASSPNGQRNYGYTF,TGTGCCAGCTCACCAAATGGACAGAGGAACTATGGCTACACCTTC
TRBV27,TRBJ2-1,NA,few,CASSLWAGQGWEGEDNEQFF,TGTGCCAGCAGTTTATGGGCCGGGCAGGGGTGGGAGGGTGAGGACAATGAGCAGTTCTTC
TRBV5-1,TRBJ1-3,NA,NA,CASSLAEVRTSSGNTIYF,TGCGCCAGCAGCTTGGCCGAGGTTAGGACTAGCTCTGGAAACACCATATATTTT
TRBV7-3,TRBJ2-3,NA,NA,CASSNPGPTDTQYF,TGTGCCAGCAGCAACCCTGGACCCACAGATACGCAGTATTTT
TRBV5-4,TRBJ1-2,TRBD1,NA,CASSGQGNGYTF,TGTGCCAGCAGCGGACAGGGAAATGGCTACACCTTC
TRBV14,TRBJ2-7,NA,NA,CASSQVTSRRYEQYF,TGTGCCAGCAGCCAAGTAACTAGCCGACGCTACGAGCAGTACTTC
TRBV30,TRBJ1-4,TRBD1,NA,CAWSTGVNEKLFF,TGTGCCTGGTCGACAGGGGTTAATGAAAAACTGTTTTTT
TRBV9,TRBJ2-1,NA,once,CASSVVMGGEQFF,TGTGCCAGCAGCGTAGTGATGGGGGGTGAGCAGTTCTTC
TRBV4-1,TRBJ2-3,NA,NA,CASSQDPSGTDTQYF,TGCGCCAGCAGCCAAGATCCTAGCGGCACAGATACGCAGTATTTT
TRBV7-6,TRBJ2-7,NA,NA,CASSLAGFSYEQYF,TGTGCCAGCAGCTTAGCTGGATTCTCCTACGAGCAGTACTTC
TRBV7-6,TRBJ1-3,TRBD1,NA,CASSLGDSVSGNTIYF,TGTGCCAGCAGCTTAGGGGACAGCGTCTCTGGAAACACCATATATTTT
TRBV20-1,TRBJ2-1,NA,NA,CSARPYEQFF,TGCAGTGCTAGGCCTTATGAGCAGTTCTTC
TRBV5-6,TRBJ1-5,NA,NA,CASSQGDRRNNQPQHF,TGTGCCAGCAGCCAAGGAGACAGGAGGAACAATCAGCCCCAGCATTTT
TRBV5-1,TRBJ1-1,TRBD1,few,CASSSTGQGAEAFF,TGCGCCAGCAGCTCGACAGGGCAGGGGGCTGAAGCTTTCTTT
TRBV5-1,TRBJ1-2,NA,NA,CASGSGTNYGYTF,TGCGCCAGCGGTTCGGGGACCAACTATGGCTACACCTTC